What follows are 7 T cell receptor beta chains derived from one specimen sequenced in a study of blood T cell repertoires in COVID-19 (dated by TCRdb to the early 2020s). Library prep was done by the immunoSEQ multiplex PCR assay. TCRdb provides this immuneACCESS table in a form limited to in-frame rearrangements. Some clones are lacking; in checked studies, under half of them reflect an unresolved V gene, and why the rest are absent is not known. The table for this sample lists roughly 140,000 clones; roughly 80% of them were counted only once. Approximately 9.5% of the sample comes from the top ten. The sequencing sample was made of peripheral blood. The receptor source for this set is a woman at least 80 years old in a cohort sampled during active or convalescent COVID-19.

The DNA of the CDR3 is TGTGCCAGCAGCCAAGGCAGGGATGAGCAGTTCTTC. Encoded protein: CASSQGRDEQFF. V gene TRBV7-8 combines with J gene TRBJ2-1; the D gene is possibly TRBD1 (5 bases). The V end lost 5 bases, the J end lost 8 bases, and 10 bases lay between the germline ends. The CDR3 length is 12 residues. Germline CDR1 SGHVS, CDR2 FQNEAQ.

J is TRBJ2-3 and V is TRBV10-3; 8 nucleotides line up with TRBD2. Unmatched junction bases numbered 7, after V lost 0 bases and J lost 2 bases. The CDR3 has 17 residues. The V gene's germline CDR1 is ENHRY and CDR2 SYGVKD. Here the CDR3 reads CAISESLGGGTTDTQYF. CDR3 bases: TGTGCCATCAGTGAGTCTCTTGGCGGGGGGACCACAGATACGCAGTATTTT.

This rearrangement joins TRBV27 to TRBJ2-1; a weak D match, TRBD1 (6 bases). V shed 7 bases and J shed 5 bases, with 18 bases lying between them. Germline CDR1 reads MNHEY; CDR2 reads SMNVEV (reference sequence). The length of the CDR3 is 15 residues. The DNA for the CDR3 is TGTGCCAGCACCCGGGGACAATACACGGACAATGAGCAGTTCTTC. Translated: CASTRGQYTDNEQFF.

This chain joins TRBV6-1 and TRBJ1-2; no firm D call. V was pared by 3 bases and J by 1 base, with 9 bases between. The CDR3 has 14 residues. Germline CDR1 is MNHNS and CDR2 is SASEGT. CDR3 DNA sequence: TGTGCCAGCAGTGATCGCGGAGATAACTATGGCTACACCTTC. Its translation is CASSDRGDNYGYTF.

The genes are TRBV24-1 and TRBJ1-5; D might be TRBD1 (6 bases). Germline CDR1 KGHDR, CDR2 SFDVKD. V was shortened by 4 bases and J by 6 bases, with 15 bases between the two germline ends. The CDR3 extends over 15 amino acids. The CDR3 region is CATSDTTGYSQPQHF. The CDR3 region has the DNA TGTGCCACCAGTGACACGACAGGCTATAGTCAGCCCCAGCATTTT.

V and J are TRBV24-1 and TRBJ1-2, with 10 nucleotides matching TRBD1. Germline loops: CDR1 KGHDR, CDR2 SFDVKD. Trimming cost V 4 bases and J 8 bases; bases outside gene matches: 9. There are 15 residues in the CDR3. The CDR3 is CATSEPGQGLYGYTF. The CDR3, as DNA: TGTGCCACCAGTGAACCGGGACAGGGGTTATACGGCTACACCTTC.

J is TRBJ1-6 and V is TRBV7-2; TRBD1 is a possible D gene (5 bases). The CDR3 sequence is 15 residues long. V was shortened by 5 bases and J by 7 bases, with 15 bases between the two germline ends. Germline assignment: CDR1 SGHTA and CDR2 FQGNSA. CDR3: CASSPGDSPNSPLHF. CDR3 nucleotide sequence: TGTGCCAGCAGCCCAGGTGACAGCCCCAATTCACCCCTCCACTTT. The complete variable domain, with remaining parts taken from reference TRBV7-2 and TRBJ1-6, reads GAGVSQSPSNKVTEKGKDVELRCDPISGHTALYWYRQSLGQGLEFLIYFQGNSAPDKSGLPSDRFSAERTGGSVSTLTIQRTQQEDSAVYLCASSPGDSPNSPLHFGNGTRLTVT.